This entry describes one TCR beta chain. This same CDR3 is encoded by further DNA sequences in the sample. This sample was included in a study of shared clonotypes between healthy human individuals. This table comes from immunoSEQ multiplex PCR, and its TCRdb copy is limited to in-frame clones, with some not included. The profile shows around 1,900,000 clones, approximately 92% of them singletons. The naive CD8 population came from CD45RO-negative cells selected for CCR7, without terminally differentiated effector memory CD45RA+ cells. Trimming cost V 2 bases and J 2 bases, with 4 bases left between them. The CDR3 loop spans 12 amino acids. Germline values: CDR1 SGHTA, CDR2 FQGNSA.

The chain links TRBV7-2 to TRBJ2-7; D ambiguous. Sequencing used naive CD8+ T cells from PBMCs. The receptor was isolated from a man younger than 35 in good health. Some clones in this sample may be carry-over from other donors' samples. The CDR3 bases are TGTGCCAGCAGCTTAAGTCCCTACGAGCAGTACTTC. It yields the protein CASSLSPYEQYF.